Listed below are T cell receptor beta chains from one sample, sequenced in a study of Ad26.COV2.S vaccination and SARS-CoV-2 variants. Profiled with immunoSEQ multiplex PCR; TCRdb holds only in-frame clones, not every one. Counted here are roughly 420,000 clones, 88% occurring once; the ten biggest clones make up about 3.6%. The sequencing used peripheral blood, collected in a trial of Ad26.COV2.S vaccine versus placebo. The source of these receptors is a person between 18 and 65 years old who received the Ad26.COV2.S COVID-19 vaccine or a placebo. Both conserved end residues are part of each CDR3. A D gene is named only where the DNA matches it firmly. The listing skips clone size in some rows; elsewhere it reads once, few, many or a size class.

v_call	j_call	d_call	clone_size	cdr3_nt	cdr3_aa
TRBV28	TRBJ2-7	.	.	TGTGCCAGCAGTCTAAGAGGGATGGACGAGCAGTACTTC	CASSLRGMDEQYF
TRBV10-3	TRBJ1-1	TRBD1	.	TGTGCCATCAGTGAGACCGGGACAGACCCTTTGGTGGCTTTCTTT	CAISETGTDPLVAFF
TRBV6-2/TRBV6-3	TRBJ1-6	.	few	TGTGCCAGCAGTTACGGGGACAATTCACCCCTCCACTTT	CASSYGDNSPLHF
TRBV6-5	TRBJ2-3	TRBD2	many	TGTGCCAGCAGTCCCGGGGGGGGAGATACGCAGTATTTT	CASSPGGGDTQYF
TRBV27	TRBJ1-1	.	.	TGTGCCAGCAGTTTAACGGGGGGCGTGAACACTGAAGCTTTCTTT	CASSLTGGVNTEAFF
TRBV6-1	TRBJ2-2	TRBD1	.	TGTGCCAGCAGTGTACAGGGGGGTGATGCGAACACCGGGGAGCTGTTTTTT	CASSVQGGDANTGELFF
TRBV7-2	TRBJ2-5	TRBD1	.	TGTGCCAGCAGCCGGGACAGGGTACAGACCCAGTACTTC	CASSRDRVQTQYF
TRBV9	TRBJ2-5	TRBD1	.	TGTGCCAGCGAGACCGGGACAGGGGGCCCGAGAGAGACCCAGTACTTC	CASETGTGGPRETQYF
TRBV24-1	TRBJ2-2	.	once	TGTGCCACCAGTGAGACATCCTACACCGGGGAGCTGTTTTTT	CATSETSYTGELFF
TRBV14	TRBJ2-7	TRBD1	.	TGTGCCAGCAGCCATCGTCAGGGGGCGATCAAGCAGTACTTC	CASSHRQGAIKQYF
TRBV5-4	TRBJ1-3	TRBD1	once	TGTGCCAGCAGCTCGGGACAGGGGTCTGGAAACACCATATATTTT	CASSSGQGSGNTIYF
TRBV4-3	TRBJ1-1	.	.	TGCGCCAGCAGCCAAGAACTGGCCATGGTGAACACTGAAGCTTTCTTT	CASSQELAMVNTEAFF
TRBV6-5	TRBJ2-2	.	.	TGTGCCAGCCAGGCCGGGGAGCTGTTTTTT	CASQAGELFF
TRBV6-5	TRBJ1-5	.	.	TGTGCCAGCAGTTACTCGCCGGGAAGTCAGCCCCAGCATTTT	CASSYSPGSQPQHF
TRBV27	TRBJ1-1	.	.	TGTGCCAGCAGGGATACGGGGAACACTGAAGCTTTCTTT	CASRDTGNTEAFF
TRBV11-2	TRBJ1-2	TRBD1	.	TGTGCCAGCAGCTCGACATCGGGGGGGACAGACTTTAACTATGGCTACACCTTC	CASSSTSGGTDFNYGYTF
TRBV28	TRBJ1-5	TRBD1	.	TGTGCCAGCAGCCTGAACAGGGGGCGGTTTTATCAGCCCCAGCATTTT	CASSLNRGRFYQPQHF
TRBV11-1	TRBJ1-6	.	few	TGTGCCAGCAGCTTACCCGGGACAAGATCACCCCTCCACTTT	CASSLPGTRSPLHF
TRBV11-2	TRBJ2-3	TRBD2	.	TGTGCCAGCAGCTTAGTGGGTTGGGCTAGCGGGGGGGCCGAAGATACGCAGTATTTT	CASSLVGWASGGAEDTQYF
TRBV28	TRBJ1-5	TRBD1	.	TGTGCCAGCAGTTTAACCGGGACAGGGTATTTTCTGGGCAATCAGCCCCAGCATTTT	CASSLTGTGYFLGNQPQHF